Each of the 16 T cell receptor beta chains below was sequenced from the same sample in a study of blood T cell repertoires in COVID-19. The assay was immunoSEQ multiplex PCR, and TCRdb's table has in-frame clones only and misses some. The sample has 160,000 or so clones, approximately 80% seen once. The sample consisted of peripheral blood. The origin of the receptors is a human donor in a cohort sampled during active COVID-19.

The CDR3 sequence is CASSLDRPGANVLTF. For the CDR3, the DNA is TGTGCCAGCAGTTTAGACAGGCCTGGGGCCAACGTCCTGACTTTC. V and J are TRBV2 and TRBJ2-6; D possibly corresponds to TRBD1 (6 bases). The V and J ends lost 5 bases and 2 bases respectively, with 10 bases between them. The CDR3 runs to 15 residues. Germline CDR1 reads SNHLY; CDR2 reads FYNNEI.

The chain recombines TRBV27 with TRBJ2-7; 7 bases are a match to TRBD1. J gave up 0 bases and V 6 bases, and 8 bases lay outside the gene matches. CDR3 size: 15 residues. Germline loops: CDR1 MNHEY, CDR2 SMNVEV (reference sequence). The CDR3 spells CASRSPGTASYEQYF. DNA of the CDR3: TGTGCCAGCAGAAGTCCCGGGACAGCCTCCTACGAGCAGTACTTC.

CDR3 region: CASSLGTGPYQETQYF. The CDR3 DNA reads as TGTGCCAGCAGCCTGGGGACAGGCCCTTACCAAGAGACCCAGTACTTC. The rearrangement joins TRBV11-2 to TRBJ2-5; 8 bases are shared with TRBD1. The germline V gene encodes CDR1 SGHAT and CDR2 FQNNGV. J lost 0 bases, V lost 5 bases, and 8 bases had no gene match. CDR3 length: 16 amino acids.

The chain joins TRBV4-1 to TRBJ2-7; D may be TRBD1 (6 bases). Germline V gives CDR1 MGHRA, CDR2 YSYEKL. The germline V and J ends were trimmed by 3 bases and 0 bases, with 12 bases remaining between them. The CDR3 loop spans 15 amino acids. CDR3 in amino acids: CASSQGAASSYEQYF. The CDR3 nucleotides are TGCGCCAGCAGCCAGGGGGCGGCAAGCTCCTACGAGCAGTACTTC.

V and J are TRBV5-4 and TRBJ2-3, with 15 bases aligning to TRBD2. CDR3 size: 18 residues. The germline V gene encodes CDR1 SGHNT and CDR2 YYREEE (reference sequence). V shed 4 bases and J 2 bases; nucleotides not matched to a gene: 8. The CDR3 DNA reads as TGTGCCAGCAGCCGGACTAGCGGGAGGGCCTCGCCCACAGATACGCAGTATTTT. Its protein is CASSRTSGRASPTDTQYF.

The rearrangement joins TRBV27 to TRBJ2-7; D possibly corresponds to TRBD1 (6 bases). Germline CDR1 reads MNHEY; CDR2 reads SMNVEV (reference sequence). This CDR3 has 15 amino acids. Trimming removed 5 bases at V and 0 bases at J, with 14 bases between. The CDR3 nucleotides are TGTGCCAGCAGTCGAACCCGGACAGTCTCCTACGAGCAGTACTTC. Translated: CASSRTRTVSYEQYF.

In nucleotides, the CDR3 is TGTGCCAGCAGTCATGGACAAGACTCCTACGAGCAGTACTTC. Its translation is CASSHGQDSYEQYF. The chain couples TRBV27 to TRBJ2-7; tentative D call: TRBD1 (5 bases). The V and J ends lost 5 bases and 0 bases respectively, with 11 bases between them. CDR1 is MNHEY, CDR2 SMNVEV, per germline (reference sequence). The CDR3 has 14 amino acids.

This chain connects TRBV4-2 to TRBJ1-2; D gene ambiguous. CDR3 length equals 12 residues. The V gene's germline CDR1 is LGHNA and CDR2 YNFKEQ. Trimming stripped 1 base from V and 8 bases from J, with 8 bases between. The chain's CDR3 is CASSQGAGGYTF. In nucleotides, the CDR3 is TGTGCCAGCAGCCAAGGGGCGGGGGGCTACACCTTC.

The CDR3 bases are TGTGCCAGCAGCATCGGACTAGCGGGTGAGCAGTTCTTC. Translated, it gives CASSIGLAGEQFF. The J gene is TRBJ2-1, the V gene TRBV9; 11 nucleotides agree with TRBD2. Germline-derived CDR1 and CDR2 are SGDLS and YYNGEE. The CDR3 has 13 amino acids. V gave up 4 bases and J gave up 9 bases; unmatched junction bases: 3.

With regard to this clone: Other DNA sequences of this sample code for an identical CDR3. The chain uses TRBV11-2 and TRBJ1-1, with TRBD1 identical over 7 bases. Trimming took 3 bases from V and 0 from J; bases not matched to a gene: 1. The CDR3 runs to 14 residues. Germline CDR1 and CDR2: SGHAT and FQNNGV. CDR3 in amino acids: CASSLTGMNTEAFF. The CDR3 DNA is TGTGCCAGCAGCTTGACAGGGATGAACACTGAAGCTTTCTTT.

Here the CDR3 DNA reads TGTGCCACCACCCCGGACAGGGGGCTTGCGGGGAACACTGAAGCTTTCTTT. It yields the protein CATTPDRGLAGNTEAFF. The genes are TRBV28 and TRBJ1-1, with 11 bases aligning to TRBD1. CDR3 length equals 17 residues. Germline-derived CDR1 and CDR2 are MDHEN and SYDVKM. The V segment lost 10 bases and the J segment 1 base; nucleotides outside the gene matches: 14.

This sequence joins TRBV18 and TRBJ1-4; D unresolved. The CDR3 sequence is 16 residues long. CDR1 and CDR2 from the germline V gene are KGHSH and LQKENI. V lost 1 base to trimming and J lost 0 bases, with 9 bases between them. The DNA for the CDR3 is TGTGCCAGCTCACCACTCCAGGCTGCAACTAATGAAAAACTGTTTTTT. Its translation is CASSPLQAATNEKLFF.

The chain recombines TRBV7-2 with TRBJ2-3, with D perhaps TRBD1 (6 bases). Trimming stripped 4 bases from V and 5 bases from J, with 10 bases between. Germline CDR1 reads SGHTA; CDR2 reads FQGNSA. The CDR3 is made up of 13 amino acids. The CDR3 spells CASSSQGGDTQYF. The CDR3 DNA sequence: TGTGCCAGCAGCTCCCAAGGGGGAGATACGCAGTATTTT.

The V gene is TRBV7-9, the J gene TRBJ1-1, with 9 bases fitting TRBD1. The V gene's germline CDR1 is SEHNR and CDR2 FQNEAQ (reference sequence). The CDR3 has 15 amino acids. V dropped 1 base and J dropped 5; count of bases not matched to a gene: 5. CDR3 DNA: TGTGCCAGCAGCTTAGGGACAGGGGTGGGAACTGAAGCTTTCTTT. Translating it yields CASSLGTGVGTEAFF.

The rearrangement joins TRBV11-2 to TRBJ2-7; TRBD2 might be the D (7 bases). The V and J ends lost 5 bases and 6 bases respectively, with 14 bases between them. The CDR3 runs 13 residues. Germline V gives CDR1 SGHAT, CDR2 FQNNGV. The CDR3: CASSPPGEGEQYF. The CDR3 nucleotides read TGTGCCAGCAGCCCCCCAGGGGAGGGCGAGCAGTACTTC.

This clone was counted once. The V and J genes are TRBV7-2 and TRBJ1-4; D not resolved. The germline CDR1 and CDR2 sequences are SGHTA and FQGNSA. The ends were cut back, 2 bases at V and 2 bases at J, with 15 bases in the middle. This CDR3 has 17 amino acids. In DNA, the CDR3 is TGTGCCAGCAGCTTAATGGCTCGGTGGGCGACTAATGAAAAACTGTTTTTT. Translating gives CASSLMARWATNEKLFF.